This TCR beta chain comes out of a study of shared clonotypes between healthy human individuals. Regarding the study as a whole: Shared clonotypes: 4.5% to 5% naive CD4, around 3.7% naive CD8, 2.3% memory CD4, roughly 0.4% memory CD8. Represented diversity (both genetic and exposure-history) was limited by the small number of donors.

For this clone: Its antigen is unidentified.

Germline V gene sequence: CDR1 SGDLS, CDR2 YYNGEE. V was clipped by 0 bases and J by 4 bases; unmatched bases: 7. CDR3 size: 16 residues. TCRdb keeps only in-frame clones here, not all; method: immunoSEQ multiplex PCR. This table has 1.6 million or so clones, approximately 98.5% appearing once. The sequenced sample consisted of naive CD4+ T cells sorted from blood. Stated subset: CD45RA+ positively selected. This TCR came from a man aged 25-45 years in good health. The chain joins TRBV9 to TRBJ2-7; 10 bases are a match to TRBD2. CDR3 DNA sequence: TGTGCCAGCAGCGTAGGAGTTCTAGCGGGAGTTTACGAGCAGTACTTC. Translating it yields CASSVGVLAGVYEQYF.